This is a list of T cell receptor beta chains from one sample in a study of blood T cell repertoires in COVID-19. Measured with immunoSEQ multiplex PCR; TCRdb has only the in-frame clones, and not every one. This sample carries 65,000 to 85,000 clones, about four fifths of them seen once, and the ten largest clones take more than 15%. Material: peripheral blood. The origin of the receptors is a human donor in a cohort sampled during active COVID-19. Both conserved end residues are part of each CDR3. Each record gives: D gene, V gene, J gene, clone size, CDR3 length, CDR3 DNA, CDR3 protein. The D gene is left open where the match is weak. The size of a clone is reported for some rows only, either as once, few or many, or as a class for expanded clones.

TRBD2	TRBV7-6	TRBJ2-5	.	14	TGTGCCAGCAGCCTTCTGGGAGGGAGGGAGACCCAGTACTTC	CASSLLGGRETQYF
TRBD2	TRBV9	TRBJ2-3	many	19	TGTGCCAGCAGCGACCCCCTCTCTAGCGGGGGGGCCGATGGAGATACGCAGTATTTT	CASSDPLSSGGADGDTQYF
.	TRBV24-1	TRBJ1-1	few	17	TGTGCCACCAGTGATTTAGAGGGACAACGCATGAACACTGAAGCTTTCTTT	CATSDLEGQRMNTEAFF
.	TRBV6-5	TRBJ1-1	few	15	TGTGCCAGCAGTTACGGGCTCGTCATGCATACTGAAGCTTTCTTT	CASSYGLVMHTEAFF
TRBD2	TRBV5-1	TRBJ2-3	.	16	TGCGCCAGCAGCCCGGGACTATACTATGACACAGATACGCAGTATTTT	CASSPGLYYDTDTQYF
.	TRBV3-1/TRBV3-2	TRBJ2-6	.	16	TGTGCCAGCAGTCGCAGGGTGCCCTCTGGGGCCAACGTCCTGACTTTC	CASSRRVPSGANVLTF
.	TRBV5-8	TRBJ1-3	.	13	TGTGCCAGCAGCTTGGTAAAAGGGGACACCATATATTTT	CASSLVKGDTIYF
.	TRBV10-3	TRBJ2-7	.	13	TGTGCCATCTCAGACAGGAGCTCCTACGAGCAGTACTTC	CAISDRSSYEQYF
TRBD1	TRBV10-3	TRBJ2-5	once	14	TGTGCCATCAGGTCCGGGACAGCCCAAGAGACCCAGTACTTC	CAIRSGTAQETQYF
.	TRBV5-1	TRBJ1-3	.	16	TGCGCCAGCAGCTTGGGTTTCGCGGGGACTGGAAACACCATATATTTT	CASSLGFAGTGNTIYF
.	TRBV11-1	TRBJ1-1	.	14	TGTGCCAGCAGCTTAGGATGGGGAGGAACTGAAGCTTTCTTT	CASSLGWGGTEAFF
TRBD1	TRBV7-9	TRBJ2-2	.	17	TGTGCCAGCAGCTACGGACAGGGTTTCAAGAACACCGGGGAGCTGTTTTTT	CASSYGQGFKNTGELFF
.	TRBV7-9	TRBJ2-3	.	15	TGTGCCAGCAGCCTACTTTCAATTTCCACAGATACGCAGTATTTT	CASSLLSISTDTQYF
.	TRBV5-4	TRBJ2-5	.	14	TGTGCCAGCAGCTGGGCTACAGGGAAGGAGACCCAGTACTTC	CASSWATGKETQYF
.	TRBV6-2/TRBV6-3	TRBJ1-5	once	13	TGTGCCAGCAGTTACCCTGACACCTCGCCCCAGCATTTT	CASSYPDTSPQHF
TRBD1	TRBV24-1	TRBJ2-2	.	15	TGTGCCACCAGTGATTTGGGGACAGGGACCGGGGAGCTGTTTTTT	CATSDLGTGTGELFF
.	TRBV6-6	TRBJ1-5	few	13	TGTGCCGGGCAGGGATATAGCAATCAGCCCCAGCATTTT	CAGQGYSNQPQHF
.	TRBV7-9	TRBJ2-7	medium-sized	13	TGTGCCAGCAGCCCCAGACTGACGTACGAGCAGTACTTC	CASSPRLTYEQYF
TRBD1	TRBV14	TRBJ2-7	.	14	TGTGCCAGCAGTCCCGGGACAGGGTTCTACGAGCAGTACTTC	CASSPGTGFYEQYF
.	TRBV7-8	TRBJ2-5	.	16	TGTGCCAGCAGCTTAGGCCCGGGTAGCGGTCAAGAGACCCAGTACTTC	CASSLGPGSGQETQYF
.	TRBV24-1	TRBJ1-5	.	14	TGTGCCACCAGTGATTTGGAGAGCAATCAGCCCCAGCATTTT	CATSDLESNQPQHF
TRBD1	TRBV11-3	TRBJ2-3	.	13	TGTGCCAGCAGCTCACAGGGGCGGGATACGCAGTATTTT	CASSSQGRDTQYF
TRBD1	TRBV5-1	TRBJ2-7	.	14	TGCGCCAGCAGCACATCCGGGACAGGCTACGAGCAGTACTTC	CASSTSGTGYEQYF
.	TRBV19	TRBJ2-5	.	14	TGTGCCAGTAGTACCGAATGGAGGGCAGAGACCCAGTACTTC	CASSTEWRAETQYF
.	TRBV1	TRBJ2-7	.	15	TGCACCAGCAGCCCCTCGGGGCTAGGGGAGGGGGAGCAGTACTTC	CTSSPSGLGEGEQYF
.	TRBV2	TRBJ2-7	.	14	TGTGCCAGCAGTGACGTTGGCAGGGGAAACGAGCAGTACTTC	CASSDVGRGNEQYF
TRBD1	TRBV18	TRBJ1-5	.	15	TGTGCCAGCTCATCCGGGACAGAGGACTATCAGCCCCAGCATTTT	CASSSGTEDYQPQHF
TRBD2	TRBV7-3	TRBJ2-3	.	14	TGTGCCAGCTCGATAGCGGGGGGGCCAGCTACGCAGTATTTT	CASSIAGGPATQYF
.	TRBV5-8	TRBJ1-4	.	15	TGTGCCAGCAGCTCCCCGTTTCCAACTAATGAAAAACTGTTTTTT	CASSSPFPTNEKLFF
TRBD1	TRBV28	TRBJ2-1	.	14	TGTGCCAGCAGTTTATGCAGGGGGCGGTGTGAGCAGTTCTTC	CASSLCRGRCEQFF
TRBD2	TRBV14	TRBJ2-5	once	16	TGTGCCAGCAGCCAGGAAGAGCGGGAGGGGGCAGAGACCCAGTACTTC	CASSQEEREGAETQYF
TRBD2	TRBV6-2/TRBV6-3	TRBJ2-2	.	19	TGTGCCAGCAGTTTTCGTGTACTAGCGGGAGGTTCGAACACCGGGGAGCTGTTTTTT	CASSFRVLAGGSNTGELFF
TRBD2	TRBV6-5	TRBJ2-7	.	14	TGTGCCAGCAGTTACTCGCTATGGGAGGGCGAGCAGTACTTC	CASSYSLWEGEQYF
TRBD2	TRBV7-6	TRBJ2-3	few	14	TGTGCCAGCAGCTTAGGGACTAGTCCAGATACGCAGTATTTT	CASSLGTSPDTQYF
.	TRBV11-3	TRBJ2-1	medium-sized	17	TGTGCCAGCAGCTTAGCGGGCGGGATCGTAACATACAATGAGCAGTTCTTC	CASSLAGGIVTYNEQFF
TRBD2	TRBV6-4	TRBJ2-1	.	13	TGTGCCAGCAGCCCCGGGACTAGTGATGAGCAGTTCTTC	CASSPGTSDEQFF
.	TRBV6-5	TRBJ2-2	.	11	TGTGCCAGCATAAGAGGGCAGGAGCTGTTTTTT	CASIRGQELFF
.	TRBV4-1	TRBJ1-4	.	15	TGCGCCAGCAGCCAAGAAACTACGGGGGGGGAAAAACTGTTTTTT	CASSQETTGGEKLFF
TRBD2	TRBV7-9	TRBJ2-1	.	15	TGTGCCAGCAGCTTAAGCGGGGCCCTCTACAATGAGCAGTTCTTC	CASSLSGALYNEQFF
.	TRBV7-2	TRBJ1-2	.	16	TGTGCCAGCAGCCCCCGGGGCGGGGTGGGAGGCTATGGCTACACCTTC	CASSPRGGVGGYGYTF
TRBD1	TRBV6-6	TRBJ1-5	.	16	TGTGCCAGCAGTCGGACAGGGGGCGGTGGCAATCAGCCCCAGCATTTT	CASSRTGGGGNQPQHF
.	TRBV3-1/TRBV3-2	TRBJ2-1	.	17	TGTGCCAGCAGCCAAGATGATTGGAGGGAGGGGGGGAATGAGCAGTTCTTC	CASSQDDWREGGNEQFF
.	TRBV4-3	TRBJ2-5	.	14	TGCGCCAGCAGCCTAGGCGGCGGAGGAGAGACCCAGTACTTC	CASSLGGGGETQYF
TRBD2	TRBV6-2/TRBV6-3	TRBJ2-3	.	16	TGTGCCAGCAGTTACCCAGCGGGGCCTTACACAGATACGCAGTATTTT	CASSYPAGPYTDTQYF
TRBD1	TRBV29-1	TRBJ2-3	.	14	TGCAGCATTCTGGGACAGGCGAGCACAGATACGCAGTATTTT	CSILGQASTDTQYF
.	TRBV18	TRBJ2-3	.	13	TGTGCCAGCTCCCTCCTAGCGAGGGATACGCAGTATTTT	CASSLLARDTQYF
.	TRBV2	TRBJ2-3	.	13	TGTGCCAGTATTCGGGACTTTGGGGATACGCAGTATTTT	CASIRDFGDTQYF
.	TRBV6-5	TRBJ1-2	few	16	TGTGCCAGCAGTTACTCGTCTAAGGGGGCTAACTATGGCTACACCTTC	CASSYSSKGANYGYTF